This TCR beta chain was retrieved from a study of cytomegalovirus exposure and HLA in healthy donors. Findings and limits, study-wide: The study found most TCR sequences rare, yet found some public TCRs in many donors. There were three CMV-associated chains whose specificity for CMV antigens was confirmed in vitro.

Generated by immunoSEQ multiplex PCR, the TCRdb table keeps only in-frame clones and is missing some. Altogether approximately 140,000 clones are present, around 87% being singletons, with the ten largest covering roughly 10%. To note about this clone: Its antigen is not known.

The V end was cut by 0 bases, the J end by 6 bases, with 14 bases between. The CDR3 has 14 amino acids. Per the germline V gene, CDR1 is GTSNPN and CDR2 is SVGIG (reference sequence). The rearrangement links TRBV30 to TRBJ1-1, with TRBD1 as a possible D gene (5 bases). The receptor was isolated from a man aged 18 to 30 in good health and CMV-seropositive. The sample comprised PBMCs. This CDR3 reads CAWSVRGSYSEAFF. The CDR3 bases are TGTGCCTGGAGTGTAAGGGGTTCTTACTCTGAAGCTTTCTTT. Full variable domain (outside the CDR3, taken from reference TRBV30 and TRBJ1-1): SQTIHQWPATLVQPVGSPLSLECTVEGTSNPNLYWYRQAAGRGLQLLFYSVGIGQISSEVPQNLSASRPQDRQFILSSKKLLLSDSGFYLCAWSVRGSYSEAFFGQGTRLTVV.